This TCR beta chain was sequenced for a study of technical replicates of blood from several donors. The assay was immunoSEQ multiplex PCR, and TCRdb's table has in-frame clones only and misses some. In the table there are 91,000 or so clones, 85% to 95% of which are singletons. CDR1 GTSNPN and CDR2 SVGIG come from the germline V gene (reference sequence). The CDR3 length is 11 residues. V dropped 5 bases and J dropped 8; count of bases not matched to a gene: 5. This chain joins TRBV30 and TRBJ1-2; 7 positions match TRBD1. This sequence was found in a human donor in good health. Sequenced: T cells isolated from PBMCs. The chain's CDR3 is CAWDRDQGYTF. As DNA, the CDR3 is TGTGCCTGGGACAGGGATCAAGGCTACACCTTC.